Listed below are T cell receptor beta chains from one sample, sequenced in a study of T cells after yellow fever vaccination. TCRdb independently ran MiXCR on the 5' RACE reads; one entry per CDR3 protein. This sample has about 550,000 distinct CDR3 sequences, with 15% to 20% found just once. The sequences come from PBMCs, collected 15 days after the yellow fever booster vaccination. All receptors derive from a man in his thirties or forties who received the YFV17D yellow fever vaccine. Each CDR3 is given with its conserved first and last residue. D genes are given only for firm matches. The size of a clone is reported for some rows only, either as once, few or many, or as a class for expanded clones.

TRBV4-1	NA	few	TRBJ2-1	CASSQDAASGGDWDNEQFF	TGCGCCAGCAGCCAAGACGCGGCCAGCGGAGGGGACTGGGACAATGAGCAGTTCTTC
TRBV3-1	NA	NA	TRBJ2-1	CASSRFPGTAPENEQFF	TGTGCCAGCAGCCGCTTCCCCGGGACCGCCCCAGAAAATGAGCAGTTCTTC
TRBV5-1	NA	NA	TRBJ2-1	CASSPQLASEQFF	TGCGCCAGCAGCCCGCAGCTAGCGTCCGAGCAGTTCTTC
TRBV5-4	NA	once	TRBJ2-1	CASSSMTTNEQFF	TGTGCCAGCAGCTCGATGACTACCAATGAGCAGTTCTTC
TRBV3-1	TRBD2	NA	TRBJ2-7	CASRIAGGPSEQYF	TGTGCCAGCAGGATAGCGGGAGGGCCCAGCGAGCAGTACTTC
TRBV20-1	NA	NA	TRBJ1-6	CSAFNGTPDNSPLHF	TGCAGTGCTTTTAACGGGACACCGGATAATTCACCCCTCCACTTT
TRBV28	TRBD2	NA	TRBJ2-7	CASSLSPGAGRAEQYF	TGTGCCAGCAGTTTAAGTCCCGGGGCAGGGAGGGCCGAGCAGTACTTC
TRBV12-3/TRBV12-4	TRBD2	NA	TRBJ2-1	CASTIGIAGNNEQFF	TGTGCCAGCACCATTGGTATAGCGGGAAACAATGAGCAGTTCTTC
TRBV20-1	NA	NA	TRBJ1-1	CSAPEGRTAEAFF	TGCAGTGCGCCCGAGGGGAGGACTGCTGAAGCTTTCTTT
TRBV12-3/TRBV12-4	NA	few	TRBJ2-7	CASSPRAGDLYEQYF	TGTGCCAGCAGTCCCCGCGCAGGGGACCTATACGAGCAGTACTTC
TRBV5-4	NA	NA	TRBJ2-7	CASSLASTGGPYEQYF	TGTGCCAGCAGCTTGGCCTCAACCGGGGGGCCCTACGAGCAGTACTTC
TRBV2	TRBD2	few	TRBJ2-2	CASSTPGLAGGINTGELFF	TGTGCCAGCAGTACACCGGGACTAGCGGGAGGGATTAACACCGGGGAGCTGTTTTTT
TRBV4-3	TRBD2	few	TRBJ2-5	CASSPSRRGQETQYF	TGCGCCAGCAGCCCCAGCCGGCGGGGGCAAGAGACCCAGTACTTC
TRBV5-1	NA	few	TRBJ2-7	CASSVGQLYEQYF	TGCGCCAGCAGCGTGGGACAATTATACGAGCAGTACTTC
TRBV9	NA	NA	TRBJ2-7	CASSVGTTGHFAEQYF	TGTGCCAGCAGCGTAGGCACCACGGGACACTTCGCCGAGCAGTACTTC
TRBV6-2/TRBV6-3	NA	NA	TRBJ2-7	CAIRTTDDYEQYF	TGTGCCATCCGGACCACGGACGACTACGAGCAGTACTTC
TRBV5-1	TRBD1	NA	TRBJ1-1	CASSPGTGWMNTEAFF	TGCGCCAGCAGCCCCGGGACAGGGTGGATGAACACTGAAGCTTTCTTT
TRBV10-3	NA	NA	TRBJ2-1	CAISERRLQEQFF	TGTGCCATCAGTGAGAGGAGACTTCAGGAGCAGTTCTTC
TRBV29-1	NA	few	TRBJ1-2	CSVPDPGRNGYTF	TGCAGCGTTCCCGACCCCGGGCGTAATGGCTACACCTTC
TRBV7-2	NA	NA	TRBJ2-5	CASSPRTKLQGGETQYF	TGTGCCAGCAGCCCCCGGACCAAGCTGCAGGGGGGAGAGACCCAGTACTTT
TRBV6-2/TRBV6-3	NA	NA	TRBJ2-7	CASRMRGEQYF	TGTGCCAGCAGGATGAGAGGCGAGCAGTACTTC
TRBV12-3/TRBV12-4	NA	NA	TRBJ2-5	CASSPHPDQETQYF	TGTGCCAGCAGTCCCCACCCCGATCAAGAGACCCAGTACTTC
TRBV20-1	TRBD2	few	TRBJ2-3	CAGRERGDTQYF	TGCGCGGGGCGGGAGCGGGGAGATACGCAGTATTTT
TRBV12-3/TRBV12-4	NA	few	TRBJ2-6	CASSPQVGANVLTF	TGTGCCAGCAGTCCGCAAGTCGGGGCCAACGTCCTGACTTTC
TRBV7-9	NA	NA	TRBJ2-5	CASSSWGRSRETQYF	TGTGCCAGCAGCTCTTGGGGGCGCAGCCGAGAGACCCAGTACTTC
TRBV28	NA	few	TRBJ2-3	CASSFFGRGQYF	TGTGCCAGCAGTTTTTTTGGTAGGGGGCAGTATTTT
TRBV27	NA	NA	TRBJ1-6	CASSLKQGLTLLHF	TGTGCCAGCAGTTTAAAACAGGGTCTAACTTTACTCCACTTT
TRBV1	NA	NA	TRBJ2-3	CASSQDGQVTDTQYF	TGTGCCAGCAGCCAAGACGGACAGGTCACAGATACGCAGTATTTT
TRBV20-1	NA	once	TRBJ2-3	CSAGGRTSTDTQYF	TGCAGTGCTGGGGGCAGGACTAGCACAGATACGCAGTATTTT
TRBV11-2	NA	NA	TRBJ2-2	CASSLEFGGLFF	TGTGCCAGCAGCTTAGAGTTCGGGGGGCTGTTTTTT
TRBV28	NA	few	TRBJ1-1	CASSRRALNTEAFF	TGTGCCAGCAGTAGAAGGGCGTTGAACACTGAAGCTTTCTTT
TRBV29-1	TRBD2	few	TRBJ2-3	CSVVAGSTDTQYF	TGCAGCGTTGTAGCGGGAAGCACAGATACGCAGTATTTT
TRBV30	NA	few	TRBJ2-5	CAWSVSVQGETQYF	TGTGCCTGGAGTGTAAGTGTTCAGGGAGAGACCCAGTACTTC
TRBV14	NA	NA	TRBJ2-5	CASSQARQGGTQYF	TGTGCCAGCAGCCAAGCTCGTCAGGGAGGGACCCAGTACTTC
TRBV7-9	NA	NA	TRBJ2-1	CASSSSGGAEQFF	TGTGCCAGCAGTTCTTCCGGAGGGGCCGAGCAGTTCTTC
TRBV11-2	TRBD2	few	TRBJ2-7	CASSLGPAGGYEQYF	TGTGCCAGCAGCTTAGGTCCAGCGGGAGGATACGAGCAGTACTTC
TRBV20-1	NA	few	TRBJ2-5	CSARAIQEIQETQYF	TGCAGTGCTAGAGCAATACAGGAGATACAAGAGACCCAGTACTTC
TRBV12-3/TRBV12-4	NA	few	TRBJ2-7	CASKPTVSYEQYF	TGTGCCAGCAAACCCACAGTTTCCTACGAGCAGTACTTC
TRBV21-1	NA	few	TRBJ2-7	CASSFPPGLAGAYEQYF	TGTGCCAGCAGCTTCCCTCCGGGACTAGCGGGGGCCTACGAGCAGTACTTC
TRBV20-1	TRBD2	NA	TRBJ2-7	CSAQLAGDDEQYF	TGCAGTGCTCAACTAGCGGGAGATGACGAGCAGTACTTC
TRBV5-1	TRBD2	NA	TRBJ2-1	CASSLTSGSPRGEQFF	TGCGCCAGCAGCTTGACCAGCGGGAGCCCAAGGGGTGAGCAGTTCTTC
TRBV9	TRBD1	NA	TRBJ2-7	CASSAGTGVSYEQYF	TGTGCCAGCAGCGCTGGGACAGGGGTTTCCTACGAGCAGTACTTC
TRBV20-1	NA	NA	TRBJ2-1	CSAIHYNEQFF	TGCAGTGCTATTCATTACAATGAGCAGTTCTTC
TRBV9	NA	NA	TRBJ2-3	CASSHYNRRGDTQYF	TGTGCCAGCAGCCATTATAACCGCAGGGGAGATACGCAGTATTTT
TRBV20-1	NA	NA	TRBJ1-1	CSATGVLTEAFF	TGCAGTGCTACAGGGGTGCTCACTGAAGCTTTCTTT
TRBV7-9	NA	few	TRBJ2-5	CASSLERDPGETQYF	TGTGCCAGCAGCTTAGAGAGGGATCCGGGAGAGACCCAGTACTTC
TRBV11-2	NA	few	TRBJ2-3	CASSSPSYTDTQYF	TGTGCCAGCAGCTCGCCTTCCTACACAGATACGCAGTATTTT
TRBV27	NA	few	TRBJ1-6	CASSFVLRGNNSPLHF	TGTGCCAGCAGTTTTGTTTTGAGGGGAAATAATTCACCCCTCCACTTT
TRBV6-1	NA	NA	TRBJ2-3	CASSPGSTLGTDTQYF	TGTGCCAGCAGCCCCGGGTCTACCCTGGGTACAGATACGCAGTATTTT
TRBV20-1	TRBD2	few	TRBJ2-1	CSATLAGGRYNEQFF	TGCAGTGCTACCCTAGCGGGAGGCCGATACAATGAGCAGTTCTTC
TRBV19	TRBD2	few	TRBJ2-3	CASRKTSGTDTQYF	TGTGCCAGTAGAAAGACTAGCGGCACAGATACGCAGTATTTT
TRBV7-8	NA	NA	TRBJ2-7	CASRTLGEQYF	TGTGCCAGCAGGACGCTGGGCGAGCAGTACTTC
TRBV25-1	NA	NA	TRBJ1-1	CASSDTRSRTEAFF	TGTGCCAGCAGTGACACAAGGTCCAGAACTGAAGCTTTCTTT
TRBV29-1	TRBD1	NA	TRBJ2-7	CSVGGTGFYEQYF	TGCAGCGTTGGCGGGACAGGGTTCTACGAGCAGTACTTC